This T cell receptor beta chain is from a study of beta chain features in type 1 diabetes. On the study more broadly: Healthy donors resembled patients in age, gender and cell yields. Findings and limits, study-wide: All four CD4+ subsets from Type 1 diabetes patients carried moderately but significantly shorter TCRB CDR3s. Naive, central memory and regulatory TCRB repertoires appeared more similar among patients than healthy donors. Any HLA-type effect on TCRB rearrangement remained unresolved here.

A few counts support this clone. The antigen remains undetermined. The isolated RNA, all of it, was reverse transcribed, so expressed TCRB transcripts were what got sequenced. Some clones are missing from TCRdb's copy, which holds only in-frame ones; the method was immunoSEQ multiplex PCR. The data contain hundreds of thousands of clones, over 12% of them singletons. The germline V gene has CDR1 MNHEY and CDR2 SVGAGI. Trimming cost V 0 bases and J 2 bases; bases outside gene matches: 4. The CDR3 extends over 16 amino acids. Central memory, naive, regulatory and stem cell-like memory CD4+ cells were sorted by CD45RO/CCR7/CD25/CD127/CD95/CD27.

This chain joins TRBV6-5 and TRBJ2-7; 10 nucleotides line up with TRBD1. The receptor was isolated from a man aged 18 to 30 with type 1 diabetes. Sequencing input: naive CD4+ T cells from blood. DNA of the CDR3: TGTGCCAGCAGTTACTCAGCCGGGACAGGGGCCTACGAGCAGTACTTC. It codes for CASSYSAGTGAYEQYF.